This note documents a single T cell receptor beta chain sequence. No antigen is known for it. It has no much larger one-base neighbor in the sample; base qualities were not kept. Approximately 2 micrograms of genomic DNA were extracted from cryopreserved PBMCs for TCR beta library preparation. Longitudinal blood samples from CLL patients receiving ibrutinib monotherapy were subjected to high-throughput TCR beta sequencing. Patients were enrolled in a phase 2 open-label single-center ibrutinib monotherapy trial. Each clonotype received, on average, around 9.6x coverage in deep resolution sequencing performed on a MiSeq, where the target depth lay between 1 in 1 million and 1 in 200,000 T cells. The immunoSEQ hsTCRB Kit was used to generate TCR beta libraries. The paper's data handling went like this. ImmunoSEQ Data Assistant and ImmunoSEQ Analyzer were used for data analysis, and V, D and J genes were assigned according to IMGT definitions. Clonality, which ranges from 0 to 1, was calculated by subtracting the normalized Shannon entropy of productive rearrangement frequencies from one. Public clonotype analysis was restricted to overrepresented clonotypes comprising at least 0.05% of each patient's repertoire. Roughly 13 age-matched healthy donor repertoires from immuneACCESS were used as controls for clonality. TCRdb mirrors the immuneACCESS table, restricted to in-frame sequences. Some clones are absent from its copies; in checked studies, under half trace to an unresolved V gene, and the reason for the others is unknown. Clone size and the V and J calls come from that table; the DNA yielded D and trimming. The sample contains 30,000 to 35,000 clones, 69% of them found a single time. Roughly 25% of the sample goes to the ten largest clones.

The junction shows trimming of 5 bases on V and 6 bases on J, and the gene matches do not reach 8 bases of it. The germline V gene supplies CDR1 LGHNT and CDR2 FRNRAP. The CDR3 has 16 amino acids, counting the end cysteine and phenylalanine. The entry retains the CDR3 DNA only, 48 bases that are in frame from base 1. This sample stems from a study of cytotoxic CD8 clonotypes in ibrutinib-treated CLL (dated by TCRdb to the early 2020s). In the study overall: In this cohort, about 15 patients were treatment-naive and ten to eleven were relapsed/refractory, while about 17 had unmutated IGHV. Longitudinal samples were obtainable from about 30% of the roughly 90 participants in the trial. Cryopreserved peripheral blood mononuclear cells were collected at three points: before therapy, at response, and at either sustained remission or disease progression. Responses were partial in 24 patients and complete in 2; after median about 68 months follow-up, around 15 stayed in remission and approximately twelve progressed. On average, each sample had 255,043 productive templates and tens of thousands of productive rearrangements. Response samples were obtained after a median of approximately twelve months of treatment, with a range of roughly 6 to 40 months. What the research found in general, with its limitations: Public clonotypes were rare and either contracted or stayed stable during treatment, and the rise in clonality at ibrutinib response reflected the expansion of private clonotypes. At baseline, clonality was higher than in age-matched healthy donors and showed a strong correlation with circulating CD8+ T-cell counts. Sampling times were not matched between sustained-remission and progressing patients, and lymph node repertoires were not studied. Clonality rose at ibrutinib response, remained stable during sustained remission, and dropped back toward baseline at progression.

This TCR was sampled from a human donor with chronic lymphocytic leukemia. This chain joins TRBV12-5 to TRBJ1-5; 12 of the junction bases match TRBD1. The specimen was PBMCs, collected before ibrutinib treatment. CDR3 protein: CASGRSGQGASQPQHF. In nucleotides, the sequence is TGTGCTAGTGGTCGATCGGGACAGGGGGCATCTCAGCCCCAGCATTTT.